The TCR beta chain described here comes from a study of cytomegalovirus exposure and HLA in healthy donors. Broader study findings: While the bulk of TCR sequences proved rare, some public TCRs turned up in many donors. The CMV antigen specificity of a few CMV-associated chains was confirmed through in vitro analysis. Clusters of TCRs from the first cohort tended to co-occur in the 110 or so validation repertoires (as a later analysis found).

Repertoires were generated with immunoSEQ multiplex PCR, while TCRdb's copy carries only in-frame clones and drops some. The sample has some 160,000 clones; approximately 91% are singletons. The table lists this clone with a count of one. Antigen: not known. Since the CDR3 does not end with the conserved phenylalanine or tryptophan, this likely comes from a read error. The DNA is left out, because the CDR3 cannot be placed on it with certainty; the CDR3 is given as TCRdb lists it. Germline V gene data show CDR1 as SNHLY and CDR2 as FYNNEI. Ends included, the CDR3 has 13 residues. The V and J genes are TRBV2 and TRBJ1-1; the table assigns TRBD1, which was not confirmed against the DNA. The sequence came from a man aged 18 to 29 in good health and CMV-seronegative. What was sequenced was PBMCs. CDR3 sequence reads: CASNLNRDSPSQL.